This T cell receptor (beta chain) was found in a study of OX40 agonist ivuxolimab in advanced cancers. TCRdb's copy holds only in-frame clones and misses some; the assay was immunoSEQ multiplex PCR. This sample yields roughly 48,000 clones, of which 75% to 85% are seen a single time; roughly 1.2% belongs to the top ten. This CDR3 is built from 17 residues. Germline CDR1 and CDR2: SNHLY and FYNNEI. With V trimmed by 4 bases and J by 7 bases, 15 bases remained unmatched. This rearrangement joins TRBV2 to TRBJ2-3; 9 nucleotides agree with TRBD2. The receptor comes from an adult with an advanced solid tumor such as melanoma, head and neck, liver or kidney cancer. Sequences were derived from CD4+ or CD8+ T cells sorted from blood, sampled in a trial of the OX40 agonist ivuxolimab. The CDR3: CASSALRYGGGANTQYF. In DNA, the CDR3 is TGTGCCAGCAGTGCCCTTCGGTATGGCGGGGGGGCTAATACGCAGTATTTT.